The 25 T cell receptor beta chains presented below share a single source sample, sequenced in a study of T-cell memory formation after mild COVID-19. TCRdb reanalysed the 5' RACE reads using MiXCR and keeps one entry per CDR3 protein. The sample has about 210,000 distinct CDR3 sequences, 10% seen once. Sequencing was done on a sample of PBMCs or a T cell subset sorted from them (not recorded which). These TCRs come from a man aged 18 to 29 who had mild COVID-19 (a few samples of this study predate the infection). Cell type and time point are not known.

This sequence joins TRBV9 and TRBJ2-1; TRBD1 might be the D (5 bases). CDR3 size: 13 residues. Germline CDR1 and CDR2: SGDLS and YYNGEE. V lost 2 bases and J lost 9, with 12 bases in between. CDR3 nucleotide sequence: TGTGCCAGCAGCGTTAGGGGCGAAAGTGAGCAGTTCTTC. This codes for CASSVRGESEQFF.

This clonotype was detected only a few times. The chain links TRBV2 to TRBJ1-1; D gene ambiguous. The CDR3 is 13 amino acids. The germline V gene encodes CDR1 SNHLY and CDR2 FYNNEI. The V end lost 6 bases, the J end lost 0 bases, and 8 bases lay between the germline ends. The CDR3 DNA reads TGTGCCAGCAGAGCTGACATGAACACTGAAGCTTTCTTT. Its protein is CASRADMNTEAFF.

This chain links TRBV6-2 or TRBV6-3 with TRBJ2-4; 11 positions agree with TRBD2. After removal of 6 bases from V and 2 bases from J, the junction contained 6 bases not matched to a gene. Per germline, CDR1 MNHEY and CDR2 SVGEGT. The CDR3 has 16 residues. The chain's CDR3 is CASRNSGGAPKNIQYF. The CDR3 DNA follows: TGTGCCAGCAGAAATAGCGGGGGGGCGCCCAAAAACATTCAGTACTTC.

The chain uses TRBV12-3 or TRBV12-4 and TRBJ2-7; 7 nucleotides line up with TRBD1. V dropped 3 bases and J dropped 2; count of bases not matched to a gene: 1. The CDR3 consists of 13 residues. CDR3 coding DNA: TGTGCCAGCAGTTTTGGGACAGCCTACGAGCAGTACGTC. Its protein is CASSFGTAYEQYV.

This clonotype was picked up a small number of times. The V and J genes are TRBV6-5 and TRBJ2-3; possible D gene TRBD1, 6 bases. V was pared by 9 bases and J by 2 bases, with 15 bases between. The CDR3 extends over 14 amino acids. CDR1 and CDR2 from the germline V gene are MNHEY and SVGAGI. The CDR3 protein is CASGTRGFTDTQYF. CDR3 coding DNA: TGTGCCAGTGGAACCAGGGGATTCACAGATACGCAGTATTTT.

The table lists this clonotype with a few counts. In DNA form, the CDR3 reads TGTGCCACCAGTGATCCGTCGTTGGGGACAGATACGCAGTATTTT. This gives the protein CATSDPSLGTDTQYF. The chain has TRBV24-1 and TRBJ2-3, with no clear D. The CDR3 runs 15 residues. CDR1 KGHDR and CDR2 SFDVKD come from the germline V gene. V lost 3 bases, J lost 3 bases, and 12 bases lay in between.

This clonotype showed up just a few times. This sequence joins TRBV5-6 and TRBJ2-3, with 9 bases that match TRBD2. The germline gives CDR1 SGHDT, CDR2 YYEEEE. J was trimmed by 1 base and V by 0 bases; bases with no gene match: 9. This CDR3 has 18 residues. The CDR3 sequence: CASSLVWRGGQGTDTQYF. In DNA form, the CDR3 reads TGTGCCAGCAGCTTGGTCTGGCGGGGGGGCCAGGGCACAGATACGCAGTATTTT. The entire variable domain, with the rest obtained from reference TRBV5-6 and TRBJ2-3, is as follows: DAGVTQSPTHLIKTRGQQVTLRCSPKSGHDTVSWYQQALGQGPQFIFQYYEEEERQRGNFPDRFSGHQFPNYSSELNVNALLLGDSALYLCASSLVWRGGQGTDTQYFGPGTRLTVL.

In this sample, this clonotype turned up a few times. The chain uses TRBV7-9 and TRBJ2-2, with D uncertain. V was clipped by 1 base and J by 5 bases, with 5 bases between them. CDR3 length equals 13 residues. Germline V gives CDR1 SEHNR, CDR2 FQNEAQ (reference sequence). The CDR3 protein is CASSLGQTGELFF. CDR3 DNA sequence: TGTGCCAGCAGCTTAGGGCAGACCGGGGAGCTGTTTTTT.

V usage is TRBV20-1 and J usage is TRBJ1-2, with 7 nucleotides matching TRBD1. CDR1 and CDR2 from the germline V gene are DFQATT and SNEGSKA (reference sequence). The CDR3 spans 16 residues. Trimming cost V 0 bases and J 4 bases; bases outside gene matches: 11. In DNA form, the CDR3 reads TGCAGTGCTAGAGATTCCAGACAGGGAAACACCTATGGCTACACCTTC. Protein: CSARDSRQGNTYGYTF.

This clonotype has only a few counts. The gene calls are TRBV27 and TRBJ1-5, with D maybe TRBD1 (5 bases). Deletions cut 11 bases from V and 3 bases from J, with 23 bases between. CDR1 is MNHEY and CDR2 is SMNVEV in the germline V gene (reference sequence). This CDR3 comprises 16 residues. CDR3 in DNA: TGTGCCCTCATGCGCGGGGGGAGAGGGTCCAATCAGCCCCAGCATTTT. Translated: CALMRGGRGSNQPQHF.

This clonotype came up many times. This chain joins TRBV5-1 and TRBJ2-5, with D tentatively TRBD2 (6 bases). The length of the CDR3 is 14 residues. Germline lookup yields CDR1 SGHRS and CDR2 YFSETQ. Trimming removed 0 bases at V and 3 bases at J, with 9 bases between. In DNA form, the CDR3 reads TGCGCCAGCAGCTTGGGGACTACTAAAGAGACCCAGTACTTC. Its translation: CASSLGTTKETQYF.

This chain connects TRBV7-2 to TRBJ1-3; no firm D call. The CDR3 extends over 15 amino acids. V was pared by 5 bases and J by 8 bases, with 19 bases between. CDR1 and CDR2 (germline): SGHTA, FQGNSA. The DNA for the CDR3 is TGTGCCAGCAGCGCAGGAAACTACCCGGGATACACCATATATTTT. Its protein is CASSAGNYPGYTIYF.

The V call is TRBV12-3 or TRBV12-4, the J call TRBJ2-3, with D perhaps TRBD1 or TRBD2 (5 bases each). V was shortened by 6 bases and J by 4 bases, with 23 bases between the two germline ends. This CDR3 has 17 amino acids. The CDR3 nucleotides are TGTGCCAGCAGCCCCTGGGGGTCAGGAGTCGGGTCAGATACGCAGTATTTT. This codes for CASSPWGSGVGSDTQYF.

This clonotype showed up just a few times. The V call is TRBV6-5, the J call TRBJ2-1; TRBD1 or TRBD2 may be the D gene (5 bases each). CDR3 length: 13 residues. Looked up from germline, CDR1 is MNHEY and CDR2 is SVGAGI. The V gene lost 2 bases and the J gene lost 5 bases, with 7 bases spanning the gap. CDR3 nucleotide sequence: TGTGCCAGCAGTTACAGGGACCACAATGAGCAGTTCTTC. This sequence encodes CASSYRDHNEQFF.

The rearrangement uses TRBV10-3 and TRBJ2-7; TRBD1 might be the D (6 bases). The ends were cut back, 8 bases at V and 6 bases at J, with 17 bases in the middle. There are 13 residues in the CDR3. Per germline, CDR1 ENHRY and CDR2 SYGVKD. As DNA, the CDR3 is TGTGCCATCGGGTACGGCAGGGGCAGCGAGCAGTACGTC. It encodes CAIGYGRGSEQYV.

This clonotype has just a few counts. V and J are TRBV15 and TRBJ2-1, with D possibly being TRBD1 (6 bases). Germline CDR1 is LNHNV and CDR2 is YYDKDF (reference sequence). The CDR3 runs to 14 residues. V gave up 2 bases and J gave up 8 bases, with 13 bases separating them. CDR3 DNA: TGTGCCACCAGCAGATCGCACAGGGACGATGAGCAGTTCTTC. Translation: CATSRSHRDDEQFF.

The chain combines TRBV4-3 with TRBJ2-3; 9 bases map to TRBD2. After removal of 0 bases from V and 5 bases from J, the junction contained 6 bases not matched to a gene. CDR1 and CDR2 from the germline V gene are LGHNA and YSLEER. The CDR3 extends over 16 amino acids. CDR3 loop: CASSQDRLSGGDTQYF. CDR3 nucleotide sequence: TGCGCCAGCAGCCAAGATCGGCTTAGCGGGGGAGATACGCAGTATTTT.

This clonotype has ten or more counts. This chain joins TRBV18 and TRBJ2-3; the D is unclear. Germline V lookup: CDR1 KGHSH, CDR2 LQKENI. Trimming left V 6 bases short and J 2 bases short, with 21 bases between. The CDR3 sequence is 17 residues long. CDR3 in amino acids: CASSQPPWRTHTDTQYF. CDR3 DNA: TGTGCCAGCTCCCAACCCCCCTGGCGGACCCACACAGATACGCAGTATTTT.

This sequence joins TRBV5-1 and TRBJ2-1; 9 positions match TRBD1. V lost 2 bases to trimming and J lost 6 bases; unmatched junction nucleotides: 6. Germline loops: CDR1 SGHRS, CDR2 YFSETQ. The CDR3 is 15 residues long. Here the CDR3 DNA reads TGCGCCAGCAGCTTAGGACAGGGGCTGGCCAATGAGCAGTTCTTC. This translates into CASSLGQGLANEQFF. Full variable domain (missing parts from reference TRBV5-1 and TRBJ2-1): KAGVTQTPRYLIKTRGQQVTLSCSPISGHRSVSWYQQTPGQGLQFLFEYFSETQRNKGNFPGRFSGRQFSNSRSEMNVSTLELGDSALYLCASSLGQGLANEQFFGPGTRLTVL.

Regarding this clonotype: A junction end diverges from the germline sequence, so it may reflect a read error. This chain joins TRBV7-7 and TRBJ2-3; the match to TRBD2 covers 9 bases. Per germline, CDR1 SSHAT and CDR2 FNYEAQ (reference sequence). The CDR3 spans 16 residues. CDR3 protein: CASSPRAGGFTDTQYF. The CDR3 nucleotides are TGTGCTAGCAGCCCGCGAGCGGGGGGATTCACAGATACGCAGTATTTT.

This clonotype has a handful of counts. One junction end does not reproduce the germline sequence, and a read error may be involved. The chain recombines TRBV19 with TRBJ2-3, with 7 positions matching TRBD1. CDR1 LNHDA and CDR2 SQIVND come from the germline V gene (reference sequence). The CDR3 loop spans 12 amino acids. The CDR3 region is CASSIGTATQYF. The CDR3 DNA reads TGTGCCAGTAGTATCGGGACAGCTACGCAGTATTTT.

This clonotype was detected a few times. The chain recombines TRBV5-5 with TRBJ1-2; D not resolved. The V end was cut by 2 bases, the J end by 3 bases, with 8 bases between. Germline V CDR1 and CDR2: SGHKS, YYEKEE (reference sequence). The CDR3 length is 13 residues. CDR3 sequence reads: CASSFRQDYGYTF. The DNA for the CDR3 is TGTGCCAGCAGCTTTAGGCAGGACTATGGCTACACCTTC.

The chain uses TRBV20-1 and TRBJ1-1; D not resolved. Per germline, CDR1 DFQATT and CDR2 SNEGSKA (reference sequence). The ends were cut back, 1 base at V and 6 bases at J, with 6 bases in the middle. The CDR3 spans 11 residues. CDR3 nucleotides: TGCAGTGCTAGAGCAGGTGCTGAAGCTTTCTTT. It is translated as CSARAGAEAFF.

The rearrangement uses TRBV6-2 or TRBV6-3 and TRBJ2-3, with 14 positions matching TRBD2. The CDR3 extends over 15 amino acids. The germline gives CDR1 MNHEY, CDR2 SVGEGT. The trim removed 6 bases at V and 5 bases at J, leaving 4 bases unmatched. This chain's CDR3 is CASRRLAGGRDTQYF. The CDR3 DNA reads TGTGCCAGCAGAAGACTAGCGGGGGGGAGAGATACGCAGTATTTT.

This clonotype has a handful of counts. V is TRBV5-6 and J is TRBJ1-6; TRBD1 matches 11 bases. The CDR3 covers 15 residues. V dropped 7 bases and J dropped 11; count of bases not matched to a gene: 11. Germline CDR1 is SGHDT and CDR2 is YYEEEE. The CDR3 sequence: CASVRWGQGETPLHF. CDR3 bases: TGTGCCAGCGTCCGATGGGGACAGGGGGAGACACCCCTCCACTTT.